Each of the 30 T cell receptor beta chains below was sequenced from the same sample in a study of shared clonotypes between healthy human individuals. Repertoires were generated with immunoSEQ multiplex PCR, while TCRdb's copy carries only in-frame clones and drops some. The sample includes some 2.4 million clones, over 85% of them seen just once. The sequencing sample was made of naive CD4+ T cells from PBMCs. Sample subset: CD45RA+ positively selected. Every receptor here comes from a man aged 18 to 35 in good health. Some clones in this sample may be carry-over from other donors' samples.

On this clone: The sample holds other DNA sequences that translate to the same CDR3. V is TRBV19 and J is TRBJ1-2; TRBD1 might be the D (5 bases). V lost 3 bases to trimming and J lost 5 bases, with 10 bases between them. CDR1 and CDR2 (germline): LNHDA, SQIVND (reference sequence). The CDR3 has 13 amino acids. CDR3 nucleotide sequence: TGTGCCAGTAGTATTGTTCAGGGATATGGCTACACCTTC. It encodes CASSIVQGYGYTF.

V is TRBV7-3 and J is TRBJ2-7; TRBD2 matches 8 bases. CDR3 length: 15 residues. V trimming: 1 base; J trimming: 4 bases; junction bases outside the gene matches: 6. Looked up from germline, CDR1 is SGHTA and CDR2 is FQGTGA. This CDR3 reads CASSLRASGPYEQYF. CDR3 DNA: TGTGCCAGCAGCTTAAGGGCTAGCGGGCCGTACGAGCAGTACTTC.

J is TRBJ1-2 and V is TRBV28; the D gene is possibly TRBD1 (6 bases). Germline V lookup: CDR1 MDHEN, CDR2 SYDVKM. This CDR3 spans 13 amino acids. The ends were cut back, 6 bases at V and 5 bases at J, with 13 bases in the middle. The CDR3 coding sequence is TGTGCCAGCAGGACCGACAGGCGATATGGCTACACCTTC. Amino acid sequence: CASRTDRRYGYTF.

Written as DNA, the CDR3 is TGTGCCAGCAGTAATGACAGGGGCCGGAACAATGAGCAGTTCTTC. Its translation is CASSNDRGRNNEQFF. This chain joins TRBV6-1 and TRBJ2-1, with 8 bases that match TRBD1. The germline V gene encodes CDR1 MNHNS and CDR2 SASEGT. The CDR3 sequence is 15 residues long. V dropped 5 bases and J dropped 5; count of bases not matched to a gene: 8.

The CDR3 bases are TGTGCCAGCAGCCTCATATGGGGCACTGAAGCTTTCTTT. Translating gives CASSLIWGTEAFF. The V gene is TRBV7-9, the J gene TRBJ1-1, with D hard to call. The CDR3 has 13 residues. Germline V gives CDR1 SEHNR, CDR2 FQNEAQ (reference sequence). The germline V and J ends were trimmed by 5 bases and 4 bases, with 11 bases remaining between them.

The CDR3 spells CASSDGNLGGDEQFF. Written as DNA, the CDR3 is TGTGCCAGCAGTGATGGTAATCTAGGCGGAGATGAGCAGTTCTTC. The V gene is TRBV6-4, the J gene TRBJ2-1; D remains ambiguous. Germline assignment: CDR1 MRHNA and CDR2 SNTAGT. The CDR3 spans 15 residues. Trimming took 3 bases from V and 8 from J, leaving 17 bases between them.

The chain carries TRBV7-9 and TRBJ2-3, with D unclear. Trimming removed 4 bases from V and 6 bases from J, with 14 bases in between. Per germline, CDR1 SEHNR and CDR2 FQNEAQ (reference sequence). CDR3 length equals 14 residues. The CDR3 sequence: CASSSIQLLDTQYF. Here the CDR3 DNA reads TGTGCCAGCAGCTCAATTCAACTCCTGGATACGCAGTATTTT.

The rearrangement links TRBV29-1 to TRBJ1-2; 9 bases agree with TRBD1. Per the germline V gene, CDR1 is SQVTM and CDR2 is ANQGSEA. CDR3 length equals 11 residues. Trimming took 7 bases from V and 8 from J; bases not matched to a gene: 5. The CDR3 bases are TGCAGCGGGACAGGGGATACGGGCTACACCTTC. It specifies CSGTGDTGYTF.

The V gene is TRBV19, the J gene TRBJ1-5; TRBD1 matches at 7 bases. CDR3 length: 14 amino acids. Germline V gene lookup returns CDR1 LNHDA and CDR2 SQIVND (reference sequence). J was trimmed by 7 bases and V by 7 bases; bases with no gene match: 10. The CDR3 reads CASKDDRVNQPQHF. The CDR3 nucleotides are TGTGCCAGTAAAGACGACAGGGTTAACCAGCCCCAGCATTTT.

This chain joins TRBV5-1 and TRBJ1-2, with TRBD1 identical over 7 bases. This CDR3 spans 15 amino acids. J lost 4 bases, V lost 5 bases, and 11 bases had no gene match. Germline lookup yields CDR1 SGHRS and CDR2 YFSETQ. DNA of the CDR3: TGCGCCAGCAGTAACCACGTGTCAGGGGGCTATGGCTACACCTTC. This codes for CASSNHVSGGYGYTF.

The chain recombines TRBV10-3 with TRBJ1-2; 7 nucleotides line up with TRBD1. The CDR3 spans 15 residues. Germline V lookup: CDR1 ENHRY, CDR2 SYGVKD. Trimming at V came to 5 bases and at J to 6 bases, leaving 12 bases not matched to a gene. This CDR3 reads CAISPSRGQSDGYTF. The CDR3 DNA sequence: TGTGCCATCAGTCCGAGCAGGGGACAGAGCGATGGCTACACCTTC.

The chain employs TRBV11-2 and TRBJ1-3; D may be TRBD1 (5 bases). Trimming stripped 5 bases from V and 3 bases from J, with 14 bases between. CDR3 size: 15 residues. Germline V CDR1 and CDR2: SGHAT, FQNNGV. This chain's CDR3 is CASSSRTDIGNTIYF. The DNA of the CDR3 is TGTGCCAGCAGCAGCCGGACGGACATTGGAAACACCATATATTTT.

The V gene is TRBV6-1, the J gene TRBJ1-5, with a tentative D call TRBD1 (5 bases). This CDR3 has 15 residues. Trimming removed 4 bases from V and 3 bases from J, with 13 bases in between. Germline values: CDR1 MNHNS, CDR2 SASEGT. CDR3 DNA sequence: TGTGCCAGCAGTGCCAGGGACGGATACAATCAGCCCCAGCATTTT. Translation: CASSARDGYNQPQHF.

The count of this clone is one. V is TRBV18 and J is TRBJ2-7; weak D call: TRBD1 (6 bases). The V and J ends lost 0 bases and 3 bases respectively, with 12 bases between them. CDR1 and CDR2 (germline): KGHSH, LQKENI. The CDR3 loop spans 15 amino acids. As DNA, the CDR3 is TGTGCCAGCTCACCACCGACAGGACCATACTACGAGCAGTACTTC. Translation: CASSPPTGPYYEQYF.

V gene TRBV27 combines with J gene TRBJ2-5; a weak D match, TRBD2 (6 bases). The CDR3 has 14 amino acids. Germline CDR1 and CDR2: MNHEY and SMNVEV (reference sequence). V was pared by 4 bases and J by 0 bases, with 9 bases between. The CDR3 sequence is CASSSWGDQETQYF. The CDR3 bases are TGTGCCAGCAGTTCATGGGGGGACCAAGAGACCCAGTACTTC.

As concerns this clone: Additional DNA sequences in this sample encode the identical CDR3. CDR3 bases: TGTGCCAGCAGCTTAGCGAGGCCCGTCTACGAGCAGTACTTC. It yields the protein CASSLARPVYEQYF. The genes are TRBV7-2 and TRBJ2-7; D is unclear. V lost 0 bases and J 3 bases, leaving 9 bases between the germline ends. The germline CDR1 and CDR2 sequences are SGHTA and FQGNSA. The CDR3 spans 14 residues.

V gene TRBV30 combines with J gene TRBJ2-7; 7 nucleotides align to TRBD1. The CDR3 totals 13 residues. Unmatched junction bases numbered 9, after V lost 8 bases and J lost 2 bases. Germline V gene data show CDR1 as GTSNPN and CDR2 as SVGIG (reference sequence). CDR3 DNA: TGTGCCGGAACTAACAGGGGACCCTACGAGCAGTACTTC. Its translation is CAGTNRGPYEQYF.

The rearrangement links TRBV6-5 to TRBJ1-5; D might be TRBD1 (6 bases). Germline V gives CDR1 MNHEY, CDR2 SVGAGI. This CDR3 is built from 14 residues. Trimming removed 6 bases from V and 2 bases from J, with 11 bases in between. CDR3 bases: TGTGCCAGCAGGGGGGCAGGGGGCAATCAGCCCCAGCATTTT. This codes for CASRGAGGNQPQHF.

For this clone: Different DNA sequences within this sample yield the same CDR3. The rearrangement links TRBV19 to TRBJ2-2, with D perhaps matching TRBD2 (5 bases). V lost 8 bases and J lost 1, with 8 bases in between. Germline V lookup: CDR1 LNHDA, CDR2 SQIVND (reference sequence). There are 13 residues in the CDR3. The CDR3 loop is CASRGQNTGELFF. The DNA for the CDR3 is TGTGCCAGTCGAGGGCAGAACACCGGGGAGCTGTTTTTT.

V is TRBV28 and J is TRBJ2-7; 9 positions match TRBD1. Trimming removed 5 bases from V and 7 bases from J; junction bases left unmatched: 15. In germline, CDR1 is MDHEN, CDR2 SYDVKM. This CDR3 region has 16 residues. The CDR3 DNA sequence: TGTGCCAGCAGTAGGCCCCGGCAAGTGACAGGGGGTGAGCAGTACTTC. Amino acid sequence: CASSRPRQVTGGEQYF. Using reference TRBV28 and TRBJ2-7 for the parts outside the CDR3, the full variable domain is DVKVTQSSRYLVKRTGEKVFLECVQDMDHENMFWYRQDPGLGLRLIYFSYDVKMKEKGDIPEGYSVSREKKERFSLILESASTNQTSMYLCASSRPRQVTGGEQYFGPGTRLTVT.

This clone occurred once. CDR3 sequence: CASSLATSSYNEQFF. Here the CDR3 DNA reads TGCGCCAGCAGCTTAGCGACAAGCTCCTACAATGAGCAGTTCTTC. This rearrangement joins TRBV5-1 to TRBJ2-1, with D unclear. The CDR3 is made up of 15 amino acids. Trimming shortened V by 2 bases and J by 0 bases, and 9 bases separated the two germline ends. Germline loops: CDR1 SGHRS, CDR2 YFSETQ.

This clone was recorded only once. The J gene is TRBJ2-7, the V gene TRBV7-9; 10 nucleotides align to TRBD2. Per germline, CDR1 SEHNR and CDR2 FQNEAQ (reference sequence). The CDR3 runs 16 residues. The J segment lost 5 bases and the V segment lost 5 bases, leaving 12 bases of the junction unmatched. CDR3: CASSNLRAGGPHEQYF. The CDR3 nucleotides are TGTGCCAGCAGCAATCTTAGAGCGGGAGGGCCACACGAGCAGTACTTC. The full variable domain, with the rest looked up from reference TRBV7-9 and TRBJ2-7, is DTGVSQNPRHKITKRGQNVTFRCDPISEHNRLYWYRQTLGQGPEFLTYFQNEAQLEKSRLLSDRFSAERPKGSFSTLEIQRTEQGDSAMYLCASSNLRAGGPHEQYFGPGTRLTVT.

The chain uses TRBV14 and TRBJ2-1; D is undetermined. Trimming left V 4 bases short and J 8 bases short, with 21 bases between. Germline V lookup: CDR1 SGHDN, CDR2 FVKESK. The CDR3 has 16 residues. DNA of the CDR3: TGTGCCAGCAGCCGACGACTTACGTGGGGTCTTGATGAGCAGTTCTTC. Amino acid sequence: CASSRRLTWGLDEQFF.

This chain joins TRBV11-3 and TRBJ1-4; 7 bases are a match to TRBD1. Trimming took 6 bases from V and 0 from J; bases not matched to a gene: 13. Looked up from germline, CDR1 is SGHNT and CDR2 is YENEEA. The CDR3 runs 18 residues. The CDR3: CASRPGQVGKTTNEKLFF. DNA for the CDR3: TGTGCCAGCAGGCCAGGACAGGTCGGTAAGACAACTAATGAAAAACTGTTTTTT.

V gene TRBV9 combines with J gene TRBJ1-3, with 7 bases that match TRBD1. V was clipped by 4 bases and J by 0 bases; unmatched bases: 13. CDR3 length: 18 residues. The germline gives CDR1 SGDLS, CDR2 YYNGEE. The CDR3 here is CASSIGAGGQHSGNTIYF. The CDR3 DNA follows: TGTGCCAGCAGCATAGGGGCAGGGGGACAGCACTCTGGAAACACCATATATTTT.

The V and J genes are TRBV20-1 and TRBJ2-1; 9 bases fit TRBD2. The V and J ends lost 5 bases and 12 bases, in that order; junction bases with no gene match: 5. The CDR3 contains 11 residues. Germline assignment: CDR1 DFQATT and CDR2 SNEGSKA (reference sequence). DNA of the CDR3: TGCAGTGCTGGGACTAGCTTAGGGCAGTTCTTC. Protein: CSAGTSLGQFF.

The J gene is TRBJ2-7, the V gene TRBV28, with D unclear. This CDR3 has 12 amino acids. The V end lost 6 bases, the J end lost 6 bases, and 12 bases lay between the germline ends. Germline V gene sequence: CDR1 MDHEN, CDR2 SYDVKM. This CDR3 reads CASRPLGREQYF. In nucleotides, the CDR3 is TGTGCCAGCAGGCCACTTGGGCGCGAGCAGTACTTC.

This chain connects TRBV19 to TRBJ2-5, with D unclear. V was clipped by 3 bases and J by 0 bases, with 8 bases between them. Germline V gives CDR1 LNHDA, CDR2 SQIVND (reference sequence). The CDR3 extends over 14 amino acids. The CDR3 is CASSIKEYQETQYF. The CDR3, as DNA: TGTGCCAGTAGTATCAAGGAGTACCAAGAGACCCAGTACTTC.

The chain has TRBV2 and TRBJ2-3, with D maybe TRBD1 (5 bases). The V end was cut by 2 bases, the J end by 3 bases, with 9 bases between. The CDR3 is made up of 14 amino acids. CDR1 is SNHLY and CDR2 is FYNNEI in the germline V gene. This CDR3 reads CASSEQGLTDTQYF. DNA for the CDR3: TGTGCCAGCAGTGAACAGGGTTTGACAGATACGCAGTATTTT.

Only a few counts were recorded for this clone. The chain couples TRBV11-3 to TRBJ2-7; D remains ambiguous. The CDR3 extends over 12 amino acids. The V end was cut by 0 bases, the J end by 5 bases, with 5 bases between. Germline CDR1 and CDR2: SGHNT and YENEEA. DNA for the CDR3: TGTGCCAGCAGCTTAGAGGGCAACGAGCAGTACTTC. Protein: CASSLEGNEQYF. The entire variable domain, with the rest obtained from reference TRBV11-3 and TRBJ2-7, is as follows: EAGVVQSPRYKIIEKKQPVAFWCNPISGHNTLYWYLQNLGQGPELLIRYENEEAVDDSQLPKDRFSAERLKGVDSTLKIQPAELGDSAVYLCASSLEGNEQYFGPGTRLTVT.